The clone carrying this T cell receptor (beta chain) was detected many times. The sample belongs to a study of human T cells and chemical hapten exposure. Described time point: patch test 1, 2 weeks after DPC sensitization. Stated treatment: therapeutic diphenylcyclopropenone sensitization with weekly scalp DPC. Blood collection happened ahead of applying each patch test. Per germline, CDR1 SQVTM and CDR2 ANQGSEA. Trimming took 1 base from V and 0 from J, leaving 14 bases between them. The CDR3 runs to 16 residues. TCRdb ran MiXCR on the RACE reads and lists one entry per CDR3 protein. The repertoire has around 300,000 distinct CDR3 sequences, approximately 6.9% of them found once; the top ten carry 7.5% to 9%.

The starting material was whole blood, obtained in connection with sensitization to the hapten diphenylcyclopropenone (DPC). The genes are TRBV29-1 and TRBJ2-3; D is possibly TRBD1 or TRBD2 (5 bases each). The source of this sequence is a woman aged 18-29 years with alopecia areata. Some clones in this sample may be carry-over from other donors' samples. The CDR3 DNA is TGCAGCGTTGAAGTGAGGGGAGTTCCTAGCACAGATACGCAGTATTTT. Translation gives CSVEVRGVPSTDTQYF.